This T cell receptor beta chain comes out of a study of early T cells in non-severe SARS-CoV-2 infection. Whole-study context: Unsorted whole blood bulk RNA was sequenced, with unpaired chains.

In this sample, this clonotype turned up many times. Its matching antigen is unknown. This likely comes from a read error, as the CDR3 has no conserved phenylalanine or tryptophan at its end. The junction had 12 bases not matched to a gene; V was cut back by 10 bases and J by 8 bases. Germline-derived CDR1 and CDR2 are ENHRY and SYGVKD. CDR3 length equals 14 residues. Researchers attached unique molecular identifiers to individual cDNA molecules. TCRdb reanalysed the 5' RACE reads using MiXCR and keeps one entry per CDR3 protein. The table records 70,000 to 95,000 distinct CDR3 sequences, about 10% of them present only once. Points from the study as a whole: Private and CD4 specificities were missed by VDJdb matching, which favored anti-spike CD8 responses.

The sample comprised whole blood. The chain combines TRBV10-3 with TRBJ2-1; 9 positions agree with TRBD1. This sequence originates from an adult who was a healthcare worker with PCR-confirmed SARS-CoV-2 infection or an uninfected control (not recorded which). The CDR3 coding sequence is TGTGCCAGTGAGTCGGGACAGGGTGTTGATGAGCAGTTCTCC. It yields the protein CASESGQGVDEQFS.